These 17 T cell receptor beta chains share one sample of origin, sequenced in a study of vaccination effects on CD4 cells after COVID-19 (dated by TCRdb to between 2020 and 2023). In the ViraFEST assay, PBMC were stimulated with viral peptide pools, and antigen-specific CD4+ T cell clonotypes were then identified by expansion using TCR sequencing. After approximately eleven days of culture, CD4+ T cells were isolated with the EasySep CD4+ T cell isolation kit. Participants received two doses of either the BNT162b2 or the mRNA-1273 mRNA SARS-CoV-2 vaccine. Library method: the immunoSEQ multiplex PCR assay. Here the immuneACCESS table is served through TCRdb, limited to in-frame sequences with V and J called. Missing clones are a known gap in these copies; in checked studies unresolved V genes cover under half, and the rest lacks a known reason. This sample is represented by around 67,000 clones; approximately 80% of them were singletons. The ten top clones hold approximately 1.2% of the sample.

These receptors have no identified antigens. Sample: CD4+ T cells from PBMCs cultured with HCoV-229E spike peptides, taken after COVID-19 vaccination. This sample's cell subset or site label indicates: HCoV-229E spike overlapping peptide pool stimulation. These receptors came from a human donor who received a COVID-19 vaccine.

The genes are TRBV5-1 and TRBJ2-1; D may be TRBD2 (5 bases). The V and J ends lost 0 bases and 6 bases respectively, with 7 bases between them. This CDR3 is 13 amino acids long. Looked up from germline, CDR1 is SGHRS and CDR2 is YFSETQ. CDR3: CASSLGGPNEQFF. The CDR3 nucleotides are TGCGCCAGCAGCTTGGGCGGGCCCAATGAGCAGTTCTTC.

The genes are TRBV2 and TRBJ1-2, with TRBD1 identical over 7 bases. Looked up from germline, CDR1 is SNHLY and CDR2 is FYNNEI. CDR3 size: 14 residues. With V trimmed by 8 bases and J by 5 bases, 11 bases remained unmatched. The CDR3 sequence is CASGAGTARYGYTF. The DNA of the CDR3 is TGTGCCAGCGGGGCCGGGACAGCCCGATATGGCTACACCTTC.

V usage is TRBV4-2 and J usage is TRBJ1-3; D ambiguous. CDR1 and CDR2 (germline): LGHNA, YNFKEQ. The CDR3 is made up of 18 amino acids. With 0 bases removed from V and 2 bases from J, the gap between germline ends came to 17 bases. CDR3 DNA sequence: TGTGCCAGCAGCCAAGATCGGGAGAAAGCCTACGCTGGAAACACCATATATTTT. Amino acid sequence: CASSQDREKAYAGNTIYF.

The chain has TRBV3-1 (or the pseudogene TRBV3-2) and TRBJ1-6; D possibly corresponds to TRBD1 (6 bases). The CDR3 covers 14 residues. The V end lost 4 bases, the J end lost 4 bases, and 8 bases lay between the germline ends. Looked up from germline, CDR1 is LGHDT and CDR2 is YNNKEL (reference sequence). The CDR3 DNA reads as TGTGCCAGCAGCCCTGGACAGTATAATTCACCCCTCCACTTT. Translated: CASSPGQYNSPLHF.

The gene calls are TRBV9 and TRBJ1-1; D is uncertain. The CDR3 contains 15 residues. CDR1 SGDLS and CDR2 YYNGEE come from the germline V gene. Deletions cut 4 bases from V and 0 bases from J, with 13 bases between. The CDR3 reads CASSIQAYMNTEAFF. The CDR3 region has the DNA TGTGCCAGCAGCATCCAGGCTTACATGAACACTGAAGCTTTCTTT.

This chain joins TRBV27 and TRBJ1-4; D not resolved. The CDR3 has 14 residues. Germline V CDR1 and CDR2: MNHEY, SMNVEV (reference sequence). V was pared by 2 bases and J by 8 bases, with 12 bases between. In DNA form, the CDR3 reads TGTGCCAGCAGTTTAGTAGGGAAGGGCGAAAAACTGTTTTTT. Translating it yields CASSLVGKGEKLFF.

J is TRBJ1-4 and V is TRBV29-1; no clear D. There are 12 residues in the CDR3. Germline CDR1 SQVTM, CDR2 ANQGSEA. V gave up 1 base and J gave up 4 bases, with 4 bases separating them. The CDR3 bases are TGCAGCGTTGAAGGGGATAATGAAAAACTGTTTTTT. Encoded protein: CSVEGDNEKLFF.

The genes are TRBV28 and TRBJ1-2, with 10 bases fitting TRBD1. Germline V lookup: CDR1 MDHEN, CDR2 SYDVKM. CDR3 length: 16 amino acids. The J segment lost 2 bases and the V segment lost 4 bases, leaving 7 bases of the junction unmatched. CDR3 bases: TGTGCCAGCAGTTCCCCCTCGACAGGGGGCAACTATGGCTACACCTTC. Protein sequence: CASSSPSTGGNYGYTF.

CDR3 in DNA: TGTGCCTCCGGCCGGGCCGGGGGGAGAAACACAGATACGCAGTATTTT. The encoded protein is CASGRAGGRNTDTQYF. The chain is built from TRBV2 and TRBJ2-3; 7 nucleotides align to TRBD2. The germline gives CDR1 SNHLY, CDR2 FYNNEI. V trimming: 11 bases; J trimming: 2 bases; junction bases outside the gene matches: 16. CDR3 length: 16 amino acids. The variable domain in full, with the rest retrieved from reference TRBV2 and TRBJ2-3, is EPEVTQTPSHQVTQMGQEVILRCVPISNHLYFYWYRQILGQKVEFLVSFYNNEISEKSEIFDDQFSVERPDGSNFTLKIRSTKLEDSAMYFCASGRAGGRNTDTQYFGPGTRLTVL.

The chain carries TRBV2 and TRBJ1-5; a possible D gene is TRBD1 (6 bases). Per the germline V gene, CDR1 is SNHLY and CDR2 is FYNNEI. CDR3 length: 17 amino acids. The V end was cut by 4 bases, the J end by 1 base, with 17 bases between. In DNA form, the CDR3 reads TGTGCCAGCAGTGTCCAACAGGGTTCTGTGAGCAATCAGCCCCAGCATTTT. Protein product: CASSVQQGSVSNQPQHF.

The V gene is TRBV7-2, the J gene TRBJ1-1, with no clear D. The ends were cut back, 5 bases at V and 0 bases at J, with 10 bases in the middle. The CDR3 has 14 residues. Germline V gene lookup returns CDR1 SGHTA and CDR2 FQGNSA. The CDR3 sequence is CASSVGYMNTEAFF. In DNA, the CDR3 is TGTGCCAGCAGCGTGGGATACATGAACACTGAAGCTTTCTTT.

As DNA, the CDR3 is TGTGCCAGTAGTATCGCCGGGACAGCGGATTCGGGCTACACCTTC. This encodes CASSIAGTADSGYTF. The V call is TRBV19, the J call TRBJ1-2; 7 nucleotides align to TRBD1. Germline V CDR1 and CDR2: LNHDA, SQIVND (reference sequence). V shed 3 bases, J shed 8 bases, and the junction held 12 bases outside the gene matches. The CDR3 contains 15 residues.

The V call is TRBV27, the J call TRBJ1-4, with a possible D match to TRBD1 (5 bases). This CDR3 comprises 16 residues. V was pared by 3 bases and J by 7 bases, with 18 bases between. Germline V gives CDR1 MNHEY, CDR2 SMNVEV (reference sequence). The CDR3 sequence is CASSFTQATGGEKLFF. The CDR3 DNA reads TGTGCCAGCAGTTTCACACAGGCCACCGGGGGTGAAAAACTGTTTTTT.

The J gene is TRBJ1-6, the V gene TRBV19; D is unclear. Germline V gives CDR1 LNHDA, CDR2 SQIVND (reference sequence). V dropped 7 bases and J dropped 7 bases, with 14 bases sitting between them. CDR3 length: 14 amino acids. CDR3 protein: CASNEGGGNSPLHF. In DNA form, the CDR3 reads TGTGCCAGTAACGAGGGAGGAGGGAATTCACCCCTCCACTTT.

V is TRBV5-5 and J is TRBJ1-1, with 7 positions matching TRBD1. This CDR3 comprises 13 residues. With V trimmed by 0 bases and J by 9 bases, 5 bases remained unmatched. Germline lookup yields CDR1 SGHKS and CDR2 YYEKEE (reference sequence). CDR3 DNA sequence: TGTGCCAGCAGCTTGGCCCCGACAGGGCAAGCTTTCTTT. Translating gives CASSLAPTGQAFF.

This chain uses TRBV6-1 with TRBJ2-1; 8 bases are a match to TRBD2. Germline trimming cut 2 bases from V and 5 bases from J; bases unmatched to any gene: 2. CDR1 MNHNS and CDR2 SASEGT come from the germline V gene. The CDR3 extends over 14 amino acids. DNA for the CDR3: TGTGCCAGCAGTGAACCGGGACTAGACAATGAGCAGTTCTTC. It is translated as CASSEPGLDNEQFF.

This clone appeared a few times. The gene calls are TRBV24-1 and TRBJ1-2; tentatively, D is TRBD1 (5 bases). The CDR3 has 13 amino acids. The V gene lost 3 bases and the J gene lost 8 bases, with 12 bases spanning the gap. CDR1 is KGHDR, CDR2 SFDVKD, per germline. The CDR3: CATSDHQGRGYTF. CDR3 DNA sequence: TGTGCCACCAGTGATCATCAGGGAAGAGGCTACACCTTC.